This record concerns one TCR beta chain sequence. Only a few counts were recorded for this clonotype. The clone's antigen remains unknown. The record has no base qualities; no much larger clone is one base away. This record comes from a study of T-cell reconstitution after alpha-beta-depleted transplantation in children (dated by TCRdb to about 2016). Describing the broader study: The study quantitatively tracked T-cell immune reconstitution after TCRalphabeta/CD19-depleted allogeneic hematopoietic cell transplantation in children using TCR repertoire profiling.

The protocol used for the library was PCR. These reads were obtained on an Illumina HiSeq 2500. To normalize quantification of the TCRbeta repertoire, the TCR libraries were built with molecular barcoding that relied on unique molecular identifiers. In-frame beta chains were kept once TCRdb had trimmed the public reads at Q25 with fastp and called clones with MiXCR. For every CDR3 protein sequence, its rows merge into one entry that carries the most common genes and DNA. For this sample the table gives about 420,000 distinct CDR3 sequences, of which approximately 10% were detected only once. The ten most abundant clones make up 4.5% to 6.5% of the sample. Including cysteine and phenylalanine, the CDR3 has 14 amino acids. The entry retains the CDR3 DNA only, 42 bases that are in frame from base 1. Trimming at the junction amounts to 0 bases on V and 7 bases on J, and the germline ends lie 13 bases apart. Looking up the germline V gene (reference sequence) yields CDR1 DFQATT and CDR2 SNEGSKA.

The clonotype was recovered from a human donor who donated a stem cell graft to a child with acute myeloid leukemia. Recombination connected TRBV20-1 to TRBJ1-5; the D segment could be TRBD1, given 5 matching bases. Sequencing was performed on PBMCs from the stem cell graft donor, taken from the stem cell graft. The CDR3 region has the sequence CSARDRGRGQPQHF. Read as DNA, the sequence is TGCAGTGCTAGAGATAGGGGCAGAGGCCAGCCCCAGCATTTT.